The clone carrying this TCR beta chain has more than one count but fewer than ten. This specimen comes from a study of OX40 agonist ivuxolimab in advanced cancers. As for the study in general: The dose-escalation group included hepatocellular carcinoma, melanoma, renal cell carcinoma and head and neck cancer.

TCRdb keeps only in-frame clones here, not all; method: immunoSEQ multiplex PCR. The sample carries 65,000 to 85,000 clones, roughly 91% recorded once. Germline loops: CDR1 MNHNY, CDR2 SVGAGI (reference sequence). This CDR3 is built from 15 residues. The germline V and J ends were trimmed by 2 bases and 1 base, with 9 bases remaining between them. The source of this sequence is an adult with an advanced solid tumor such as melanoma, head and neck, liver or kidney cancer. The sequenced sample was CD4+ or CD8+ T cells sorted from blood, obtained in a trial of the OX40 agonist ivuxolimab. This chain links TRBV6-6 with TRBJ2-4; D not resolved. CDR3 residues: CASSYEVAAKNIQYF. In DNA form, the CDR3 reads TGTGCCAGCAGTTACGAGGTCGCCGCCAAAAACATTCAGTACTTC.